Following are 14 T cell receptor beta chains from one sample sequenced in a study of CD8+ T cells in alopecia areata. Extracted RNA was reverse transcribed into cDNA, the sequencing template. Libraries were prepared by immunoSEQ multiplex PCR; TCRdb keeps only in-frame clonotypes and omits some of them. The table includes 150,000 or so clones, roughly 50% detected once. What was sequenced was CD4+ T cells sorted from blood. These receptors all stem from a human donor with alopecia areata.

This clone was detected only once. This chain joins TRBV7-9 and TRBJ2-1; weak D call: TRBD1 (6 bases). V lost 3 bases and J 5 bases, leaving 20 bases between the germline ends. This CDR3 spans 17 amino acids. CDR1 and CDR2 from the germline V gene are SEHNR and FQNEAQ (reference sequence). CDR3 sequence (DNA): TGTGCCAGCAGCTTCATCGCACAGGTCAGGGGTGACAATGAGCAGTTCTTC. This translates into CASSFIAQVRGDNEQFF. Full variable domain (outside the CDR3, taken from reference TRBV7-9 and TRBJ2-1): DTGVSQNPRHKITKRGQNVTFRCDPISEHNRLYWYRQTLGQGPEFLTYFQNEAQLEKSRLLSDRFSAERPKGSFSTLEIQRTEQGDSAMYLCASSFIAQVRGDNEQFFGPGTRLTVL.

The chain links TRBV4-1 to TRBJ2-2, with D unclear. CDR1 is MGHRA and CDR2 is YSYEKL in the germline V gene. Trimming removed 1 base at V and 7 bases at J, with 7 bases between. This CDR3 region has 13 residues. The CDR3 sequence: CASSQVRIGELFF. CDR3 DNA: TGCGCCAGCAGCCAAGTGAGGATCGGGGAGCTGTTTTTT.

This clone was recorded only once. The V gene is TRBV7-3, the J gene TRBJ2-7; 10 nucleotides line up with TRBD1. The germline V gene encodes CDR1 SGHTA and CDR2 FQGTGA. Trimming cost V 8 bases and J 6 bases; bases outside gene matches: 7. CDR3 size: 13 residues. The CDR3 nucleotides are TGTGCCAGCTCCCGGGACAGGGGATCCGAGCAGTACTTC. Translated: CASSRDRGSEQYF.

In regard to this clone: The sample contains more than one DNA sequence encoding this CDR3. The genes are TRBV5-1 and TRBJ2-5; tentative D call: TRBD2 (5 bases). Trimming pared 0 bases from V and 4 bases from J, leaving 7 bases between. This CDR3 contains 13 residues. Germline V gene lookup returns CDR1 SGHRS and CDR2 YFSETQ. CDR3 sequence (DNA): TGCGCCAGCAGCTTGGTTGGAGGAGAGACCCAGTACTTC. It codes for CASSLVGGETQYF.

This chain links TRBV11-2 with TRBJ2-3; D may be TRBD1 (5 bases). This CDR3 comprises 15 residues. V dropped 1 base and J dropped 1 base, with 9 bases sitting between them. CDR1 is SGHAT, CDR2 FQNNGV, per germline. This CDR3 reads CASSLAVRGTDTQYF. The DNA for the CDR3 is TGTGCCAGCAGCTTAGCCGTCAGGGGCACAGATACGCAGTATTTT.

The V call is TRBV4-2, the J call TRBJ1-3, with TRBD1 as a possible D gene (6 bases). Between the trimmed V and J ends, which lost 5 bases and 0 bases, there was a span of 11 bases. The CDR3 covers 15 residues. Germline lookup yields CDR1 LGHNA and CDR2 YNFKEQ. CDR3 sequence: CASSETGFSGNTIYF. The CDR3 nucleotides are TGTGCCAGCAGCGAGACAGGATTCTCTGGAAACACCATATATTTT.

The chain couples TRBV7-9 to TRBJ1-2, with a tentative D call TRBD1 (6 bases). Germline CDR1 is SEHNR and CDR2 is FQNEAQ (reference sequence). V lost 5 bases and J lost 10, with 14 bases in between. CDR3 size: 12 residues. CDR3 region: CASSPRQDPYTF. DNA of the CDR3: TGTGCCAGCAGCCCGAGACAGGACCCCTACACCTTC.

Here the CDR3 DNA reads TGCAGCGTTGAAGTTGGGAGAAGAACCGGGGAGCTGTTTTTT. It codes for CSVEVGRRTGELFF. This chain joins TRBV29-1 and TRBJ2-2, with a weak D call TRBD2 (5 bases). Germline CDR1 and CDR2: SQVTM and ANQGSEA. Trimming shortened V by 1 base and J by 5 bases, and 11 bases separated the two germline ends. This CDR3 is 14 amino acids long.

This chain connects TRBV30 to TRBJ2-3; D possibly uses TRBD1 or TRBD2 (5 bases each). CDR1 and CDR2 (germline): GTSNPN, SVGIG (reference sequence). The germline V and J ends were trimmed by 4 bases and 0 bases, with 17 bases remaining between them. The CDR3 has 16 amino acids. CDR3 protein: CAWNRVGTASTDTQYF. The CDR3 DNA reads TGTGCCTGGAACCGCGTGGGGACGGCTAGCACAGATACGCAGTATTTT. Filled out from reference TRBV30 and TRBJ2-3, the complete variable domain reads SQTIHQWPATLVQPVGSPLSLECTVEGTSNPNLYWYRQAAGRGLQLLFYSVGIGQISSEVPQNLSASRPQDRQFILSSKKLLLSDSGFYLCAWNRVGTASTDTQYFGPGTRLTVL.

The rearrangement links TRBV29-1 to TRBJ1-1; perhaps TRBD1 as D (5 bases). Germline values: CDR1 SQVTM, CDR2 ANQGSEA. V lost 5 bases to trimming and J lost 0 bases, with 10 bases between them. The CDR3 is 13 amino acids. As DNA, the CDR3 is TGCAGCGTTAAGGGACCGTTGAACACTGAAGCTTTCTTT. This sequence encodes CSVKGPLNTEAFF.

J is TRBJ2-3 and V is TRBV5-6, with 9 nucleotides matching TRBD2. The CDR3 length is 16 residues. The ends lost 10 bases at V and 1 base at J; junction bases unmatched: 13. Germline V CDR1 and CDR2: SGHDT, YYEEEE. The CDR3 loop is CAQQPLSGGRTDTQYF. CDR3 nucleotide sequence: TGTGCCCAGCAGCCCCTTAGCGGGGGACGCACAGATACGCAGTATTTT.

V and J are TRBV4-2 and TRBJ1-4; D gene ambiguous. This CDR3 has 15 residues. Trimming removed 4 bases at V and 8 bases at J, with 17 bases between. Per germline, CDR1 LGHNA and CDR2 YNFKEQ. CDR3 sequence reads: CASSREAALKEKLFF. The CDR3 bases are TGTGCCAGCAGCCGGGAAGCAGCCCTTAAGGAAAAACTGTTTTTT.

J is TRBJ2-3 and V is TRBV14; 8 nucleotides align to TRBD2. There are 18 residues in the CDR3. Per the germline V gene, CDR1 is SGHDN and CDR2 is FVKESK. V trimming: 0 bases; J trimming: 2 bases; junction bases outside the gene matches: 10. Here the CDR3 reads CASSQDSSVAGTTDTQYF. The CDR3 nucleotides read TGTGCCAGCAGCCAAGATTCCTCGGTAGCGGGAACCACAGATACGCAGTATTTT.

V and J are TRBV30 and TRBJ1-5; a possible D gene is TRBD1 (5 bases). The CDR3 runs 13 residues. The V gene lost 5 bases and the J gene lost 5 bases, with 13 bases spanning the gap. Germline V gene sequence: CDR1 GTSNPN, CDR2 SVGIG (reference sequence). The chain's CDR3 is CAWGTRLDQPQHF. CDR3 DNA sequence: TGTGCCTGGGGGACCCGACTAGATCAGCCCCAGCATTTT.